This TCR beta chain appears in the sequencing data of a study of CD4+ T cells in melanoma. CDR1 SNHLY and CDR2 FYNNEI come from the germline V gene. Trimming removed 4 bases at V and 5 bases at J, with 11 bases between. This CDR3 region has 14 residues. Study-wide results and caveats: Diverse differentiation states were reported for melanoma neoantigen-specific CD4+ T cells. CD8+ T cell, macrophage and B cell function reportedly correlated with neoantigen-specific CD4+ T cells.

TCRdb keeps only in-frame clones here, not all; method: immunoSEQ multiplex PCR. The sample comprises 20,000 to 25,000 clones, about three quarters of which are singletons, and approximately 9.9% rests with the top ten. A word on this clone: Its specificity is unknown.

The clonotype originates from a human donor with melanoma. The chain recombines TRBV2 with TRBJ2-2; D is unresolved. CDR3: CASSGVISTGELFF. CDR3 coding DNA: TGTGCCAGCAGTGGTGTCATTTCAACCGGGGAGCTGTTTTTT. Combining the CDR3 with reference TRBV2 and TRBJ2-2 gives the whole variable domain EPEVTQTPSHQVTQMGQEVILRCVPISNHLYFYWYRQILGQKVEFLVSFYNNEISEKSEIFDDQFSVERPDGSNFTLKIRSTKLEDSAMYFCASSGVISTGELFFGEGSRLTVL.